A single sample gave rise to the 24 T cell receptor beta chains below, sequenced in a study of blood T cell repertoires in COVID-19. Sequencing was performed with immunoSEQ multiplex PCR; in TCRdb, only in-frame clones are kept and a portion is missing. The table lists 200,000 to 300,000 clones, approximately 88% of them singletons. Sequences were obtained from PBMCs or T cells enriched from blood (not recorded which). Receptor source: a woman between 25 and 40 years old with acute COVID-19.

The CDR3 is CASSIFPGTGIGELFF. The CDR3 DNA reads as TGCGCCAGCAGCATTTTTCCCGGGACAGGGATCGGGGAGCTGTTTTTT. The chain combines TRBV5-1 with TRBJ2-2; 9 bases map to TRBD1. The germline V gene encodes CDR1 SGHRS and CDR2 YFSETQ. This CDR3 is 16 amino acids long. The J segment lost 7 bases and the V segment lost 4 bases, leaving 11 bases of the junction unmatched.

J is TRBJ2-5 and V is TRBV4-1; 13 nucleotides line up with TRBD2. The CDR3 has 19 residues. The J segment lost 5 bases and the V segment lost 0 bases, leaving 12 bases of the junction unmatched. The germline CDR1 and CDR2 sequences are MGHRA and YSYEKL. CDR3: CASSQEQGLAGRDGETQYF. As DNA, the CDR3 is TGCGCCAGCAGCCAAGAACAGGGACTAGCGGGGCGAGATGGGGAGACCCAGTACTTC.

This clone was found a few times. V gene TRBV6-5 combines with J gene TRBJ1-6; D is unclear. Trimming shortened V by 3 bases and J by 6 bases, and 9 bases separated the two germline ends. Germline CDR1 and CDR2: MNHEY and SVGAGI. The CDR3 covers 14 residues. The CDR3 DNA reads TGTGCCAGCAGTTATCAAGGGAGTAATTCACCCCTCCACTTT. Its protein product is CASSYQGSNSPLHF.

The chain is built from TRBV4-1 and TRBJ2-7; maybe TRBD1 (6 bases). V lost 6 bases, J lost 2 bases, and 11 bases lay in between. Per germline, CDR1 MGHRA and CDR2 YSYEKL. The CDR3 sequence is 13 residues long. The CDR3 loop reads CASSPDSAYEQYF. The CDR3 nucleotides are TGCGCCAGCAGTCCGGACAGCGCCTACGAGCAGTACTTC.

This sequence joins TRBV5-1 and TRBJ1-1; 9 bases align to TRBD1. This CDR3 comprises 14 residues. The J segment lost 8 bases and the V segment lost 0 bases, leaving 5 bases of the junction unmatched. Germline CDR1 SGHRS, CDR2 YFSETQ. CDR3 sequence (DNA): TGCGCCAGCAGCTTGGGGGACAGGGAGACGGAAGCTTTCTTT. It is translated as CASSLGDRETEAFF. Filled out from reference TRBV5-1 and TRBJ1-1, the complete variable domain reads KAGVTQTPRYLIKTRGQQVTLSCSPISGHRSVSWYQQTPGQGLQFLFEYFSETQRNKGNFPGRFSGRQFSNSRSEMNVSTLELGDSALYLCASSLGDRETEAFFGQGTRLTVV.

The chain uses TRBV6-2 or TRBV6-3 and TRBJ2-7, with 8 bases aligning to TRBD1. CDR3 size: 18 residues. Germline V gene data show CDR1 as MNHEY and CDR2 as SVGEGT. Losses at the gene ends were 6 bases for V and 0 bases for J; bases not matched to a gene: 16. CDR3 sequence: CASSRSLQGEMTSYEQYF. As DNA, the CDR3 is TGTGCCAGCAGCCGATCTTTACAGGGGGAGATGACCTCCTACGAGCAGTACTTC.

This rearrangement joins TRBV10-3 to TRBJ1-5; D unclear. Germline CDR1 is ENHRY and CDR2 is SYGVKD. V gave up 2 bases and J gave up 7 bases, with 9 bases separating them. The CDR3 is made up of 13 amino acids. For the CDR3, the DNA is TGTGCCATCAGTGAGCCAGGCGCCCAGCCCCAGCATTTT. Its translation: CAISEPGAQPQHF.

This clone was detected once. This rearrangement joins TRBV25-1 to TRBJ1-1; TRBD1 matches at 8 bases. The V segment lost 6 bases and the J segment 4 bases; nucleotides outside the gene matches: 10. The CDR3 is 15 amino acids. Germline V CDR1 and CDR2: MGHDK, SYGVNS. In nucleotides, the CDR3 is TGTGCCAGCAGCAATTTGGACAGGGTTGGCACTGAAGCTTTCTTT. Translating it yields CASSNLDRVGTEAFF.

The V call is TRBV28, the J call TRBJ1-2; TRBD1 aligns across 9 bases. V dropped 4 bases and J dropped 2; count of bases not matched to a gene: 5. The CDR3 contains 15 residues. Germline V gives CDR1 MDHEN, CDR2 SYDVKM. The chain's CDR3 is CASSSRTGANYGYTF. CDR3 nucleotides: TGTGCCAGCAGTTCCCGGACAGGGGCGAACTATGGCTACACCTTC.

The CDR3 DNA is TGTGCCATCAGTGCCGACAGGGAATATGGCTACACCTTC. Its protein product is CAISADREYGYTF. The rearrangement joins TRBV10-3 to TRBJ1-2, with 7 bases identical to TRBD1. J lost 5 bases, V lost 4 bases, and 4 bases had no gene match. The CDR3 is made up of 13 amino acids. The germline V gene encodes CDR1 ENHRY and CDR2 SYGVKD.

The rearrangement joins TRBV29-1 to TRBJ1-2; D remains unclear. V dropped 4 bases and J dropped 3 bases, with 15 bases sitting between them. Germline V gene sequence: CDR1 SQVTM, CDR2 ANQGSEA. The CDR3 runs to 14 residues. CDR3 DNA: TGCAGCGTTGTGGGCAGTGAGTCCGACTATGGCTACACCTTC. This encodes CSVVGSESDYGYTF.

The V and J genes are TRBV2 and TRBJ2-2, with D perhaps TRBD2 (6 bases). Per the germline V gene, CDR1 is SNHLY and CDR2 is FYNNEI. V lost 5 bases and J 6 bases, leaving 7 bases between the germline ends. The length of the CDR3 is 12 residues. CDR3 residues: CASSRLAGELFF. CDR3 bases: TGTGCCAGCAGTCGACTAGCCGGGGAGCTGTTTTTT.

DNA for the CDR3: TGTGCCAGCAGTTCCCACACAGATACGCAGTATTTT. Translated, it gives CASSSHTDTQYF. This chain joins TRBV12-3 or TRBV12-4 and TRBJ2-3; D not certain. The CDR3 runs to 12 residues. V lost 4 bases and J 2 bases, leaving 4 bases between the germline ends.

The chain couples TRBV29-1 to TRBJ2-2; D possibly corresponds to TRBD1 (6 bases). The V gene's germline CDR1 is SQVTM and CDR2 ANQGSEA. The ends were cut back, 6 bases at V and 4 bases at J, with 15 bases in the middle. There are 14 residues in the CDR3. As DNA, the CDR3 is TGCAGCGTGCCTAGGGGGATCTCCACCGGGGAGCTGTTTTTT. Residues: CSVPRGISTGELFF.

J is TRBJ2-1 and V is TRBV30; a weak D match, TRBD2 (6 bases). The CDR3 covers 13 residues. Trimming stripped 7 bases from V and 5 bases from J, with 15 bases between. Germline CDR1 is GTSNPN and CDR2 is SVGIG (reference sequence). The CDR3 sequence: CASSAGPHNEQFF. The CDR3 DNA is TGTGCCTCAAGCGCGGGACCCCACAATGAGCAGTTCTTC.

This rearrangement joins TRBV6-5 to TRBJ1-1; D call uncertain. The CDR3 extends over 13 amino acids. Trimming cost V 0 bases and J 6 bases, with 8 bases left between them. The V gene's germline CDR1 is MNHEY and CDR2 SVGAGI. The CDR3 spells CASSYSEGAEAFF. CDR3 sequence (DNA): TGTGCCAGCAGTTACTCTGAGGGAGCTGAAGCTTTCTTT.

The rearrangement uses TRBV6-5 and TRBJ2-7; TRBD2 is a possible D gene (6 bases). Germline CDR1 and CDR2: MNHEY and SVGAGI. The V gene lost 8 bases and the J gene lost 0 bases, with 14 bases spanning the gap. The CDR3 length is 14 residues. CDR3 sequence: CASRPVAASYEQYF. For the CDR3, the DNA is TGTGCCAGCCGCCCCGTAGCGGCCTCCTACGAGCAGTACTTC.

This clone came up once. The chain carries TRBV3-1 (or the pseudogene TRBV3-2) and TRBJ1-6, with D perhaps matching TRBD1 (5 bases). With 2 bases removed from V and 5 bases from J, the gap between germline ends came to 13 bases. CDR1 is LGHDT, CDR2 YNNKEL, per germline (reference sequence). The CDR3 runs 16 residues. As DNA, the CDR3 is TGTGCCAGCAGCCAATCCCAGGGACTAAATAATTCACCCCTCCACTTT. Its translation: CASSQSQGLNNSPLHF.

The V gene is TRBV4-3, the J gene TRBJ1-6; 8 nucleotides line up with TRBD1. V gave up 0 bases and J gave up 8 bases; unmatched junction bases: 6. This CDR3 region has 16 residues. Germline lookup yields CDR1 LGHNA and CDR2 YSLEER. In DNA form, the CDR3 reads TGCGCCAGCAGCCAAGAGGCTGACAGGGGTTATTCACCCCTCCACTTT. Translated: CASSQEADRGYSPLHF.

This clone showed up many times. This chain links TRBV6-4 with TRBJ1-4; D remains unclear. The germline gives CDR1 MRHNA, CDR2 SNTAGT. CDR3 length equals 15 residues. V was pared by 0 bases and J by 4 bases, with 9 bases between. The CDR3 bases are TGTGCCAGCAGTGACTCGTCGGAGGGTAATGAAAAACTGTTTTTT. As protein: CASSDSSEGNEKLFF.

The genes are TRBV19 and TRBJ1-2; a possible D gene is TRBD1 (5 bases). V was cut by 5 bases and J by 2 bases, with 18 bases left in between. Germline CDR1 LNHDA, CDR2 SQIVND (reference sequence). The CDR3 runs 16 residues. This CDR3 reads CASSSGGGADNYGYTF. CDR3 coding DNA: TGTGCCAGTAGTTCGGGCGGAGGGGCCGACAACTATGGCTACACCTTC.

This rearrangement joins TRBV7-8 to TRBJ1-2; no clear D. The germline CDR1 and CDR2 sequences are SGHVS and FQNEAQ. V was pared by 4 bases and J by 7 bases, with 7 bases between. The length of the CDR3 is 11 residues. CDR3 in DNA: TGTGCCAGCAGCTCCCCCGTTGGCTACACCTTC. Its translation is CASSSPVGYTF.

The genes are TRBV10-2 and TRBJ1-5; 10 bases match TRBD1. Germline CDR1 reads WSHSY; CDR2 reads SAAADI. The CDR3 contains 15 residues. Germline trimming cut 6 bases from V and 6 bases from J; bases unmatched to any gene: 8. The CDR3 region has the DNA TGCGCCAGCAGGAACACGACAGGGGGCAGTCAGCCCCAGCATTTT. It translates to CASRNTTGGSQPQHF.

The chain's CDR3 is CASSHQGIYTF. The DNA of the CDR3 is TGTGCCAGCAGTCATCAGGGGATTTACACCTTC. The rearrangement uses TRBV25-1 and TRBJ1-2, with D possibly TRBD1 on 6 matching bases. The CDR3 runs to 11 residues. Trimming left V 5 bases short and J 11 bases short, with 12 bases between. CDR1 and CDR2 from the germline V gene are MGHDK and SYGVNS.